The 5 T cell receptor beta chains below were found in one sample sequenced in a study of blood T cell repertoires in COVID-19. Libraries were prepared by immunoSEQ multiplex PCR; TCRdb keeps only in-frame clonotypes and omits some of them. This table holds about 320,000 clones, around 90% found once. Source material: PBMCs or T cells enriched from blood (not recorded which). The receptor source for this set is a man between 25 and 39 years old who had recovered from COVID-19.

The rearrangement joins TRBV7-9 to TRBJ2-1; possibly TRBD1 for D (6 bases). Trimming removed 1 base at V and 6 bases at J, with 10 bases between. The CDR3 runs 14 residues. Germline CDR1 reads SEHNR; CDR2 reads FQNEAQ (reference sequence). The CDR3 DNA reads TGTGCCAGCAGCTTAGAGGTAGGGGGCAATGAGCAGTTCTTC. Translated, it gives CASSLEVGGNEQFF.

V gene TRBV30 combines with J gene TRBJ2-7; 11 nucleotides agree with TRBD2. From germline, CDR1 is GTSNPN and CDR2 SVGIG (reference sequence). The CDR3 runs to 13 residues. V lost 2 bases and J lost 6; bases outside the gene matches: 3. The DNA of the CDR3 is TGTGCCTGGAGTACTAGCGGGGGCGCCGAGCAGTACTTC. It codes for CAWSTSGGAEQYF.

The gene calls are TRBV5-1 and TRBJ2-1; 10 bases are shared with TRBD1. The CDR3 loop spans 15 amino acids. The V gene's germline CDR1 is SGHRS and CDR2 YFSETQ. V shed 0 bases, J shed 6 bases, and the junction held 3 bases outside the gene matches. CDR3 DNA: TGCGCCAGCAGCTTGGCCTGGGACAGGGGCAATGAGCAGTTCTTC. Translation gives CASSLAWDRGNEQFF.

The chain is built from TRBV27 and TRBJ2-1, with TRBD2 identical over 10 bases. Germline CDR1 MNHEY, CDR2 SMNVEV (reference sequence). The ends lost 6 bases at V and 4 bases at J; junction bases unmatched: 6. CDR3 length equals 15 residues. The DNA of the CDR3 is TGTGCCAGCAGCCCAAGCGGGGGGGATTACAATGAGCAGTTCTTC. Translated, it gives CASSPSGGDYNEQFF.

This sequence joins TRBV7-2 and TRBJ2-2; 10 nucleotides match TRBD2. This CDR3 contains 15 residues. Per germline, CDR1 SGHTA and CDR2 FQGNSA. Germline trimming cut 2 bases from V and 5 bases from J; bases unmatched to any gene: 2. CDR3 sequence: CASSLLLAGTGELFF. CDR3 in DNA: TGTGCCAGCAGCTTACTACTAGCGGGGACCGGGGAGCTGTTTTTT.